The 3 T cell receptor beta chains below all came from one sample that was sequenced in a study of post-analysis software for immune sequencing data. Unique molecular identifiers tagged the TCR beta cDNA libraries. Each CDR3 protein is one row after TCRdb ran MiXCR on the PCR reads. The profile shows roughly 620,000 distinct CDR3 sequences, about 44% of them singletons. General study points: Five or six TRBV segments, TRBV5-6, TRBV5-1 and TRBV20-1 among them, were found more frequent in patients than controls.

The antigens these receptors bind are not known. The sequenced sample consisted of blood. The receptor source for this set is a girl between 10 and 17 years old with multiple sclerosis.

Of note for this clonotype: Just one base apart from a much larger clone, this may be a read error. The J gene is TRBJ1-6, the V gene TRBV12-3 or TRBV12-4, with 8 bases fitting TRBD1. This CDR3 is built from 14 residues. CDR3 loop: CASSLGDRGSLLHF. The CDR3 DNA sequence: TGTGCCAGCAGTTTAGGAGACAGGGGTTCACTCCTCCACTTT.

This clonotype was seen repeatedly, ten times or more. V and J are TRBV5-6 and TRBJ1-2, with unresolved D. The V gene's germline CDR1 is SGHDT and CDR2 YYEEEE. The CDR3 extends over 12 amino acids. Trimming shortened V by 4 bases and J by 8 bases, and 12 bases separated the two germline ends. Here the CDR3 DNA reads TGTGCCAGCAGCGATTGGGAGGTCGGCTACACCTTC. The encoded protein is CASSDWEVGYTF.

This chain uses TRBV27 with TRBJ2-5; possibly TRBD1 or TRBD2 for D (6 bases each). CDR3 length equals 15 residues. Trimming took off 2 bases at V and 3 bases at J, with 13 bases between the two ends. CDR1 and CDR2 from the germline V gene are MNHEY and SMNVEV (reference sequence). The CDR3 sequence: CASSLQGTPKETQYF. The CDR3 nucleotides are TGTGCCAGCAGTTTACAGGGGACTCCTAAAGAGACCCAGTACTTC.